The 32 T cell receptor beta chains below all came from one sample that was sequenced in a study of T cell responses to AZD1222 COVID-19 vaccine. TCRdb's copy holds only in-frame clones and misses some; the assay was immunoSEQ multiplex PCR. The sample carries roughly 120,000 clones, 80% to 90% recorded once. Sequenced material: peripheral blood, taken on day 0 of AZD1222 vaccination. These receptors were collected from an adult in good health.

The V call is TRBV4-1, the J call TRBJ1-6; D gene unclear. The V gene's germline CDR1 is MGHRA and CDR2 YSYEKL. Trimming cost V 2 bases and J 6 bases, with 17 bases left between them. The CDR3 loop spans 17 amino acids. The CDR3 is CASSQLGRKKLNSPLHF. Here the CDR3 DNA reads TGCGCCAGCAGCCAACTCGGACGGAAAAAACTTAATTCACCCCTCCACTTT.

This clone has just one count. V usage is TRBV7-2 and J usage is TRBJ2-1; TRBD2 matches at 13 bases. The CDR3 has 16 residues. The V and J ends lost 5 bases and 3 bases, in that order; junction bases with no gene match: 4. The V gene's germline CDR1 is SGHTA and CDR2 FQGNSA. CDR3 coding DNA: TGTGCCAGCAGCGAGGGACTAGCGGGGCTCTACAATGAGCAGTTCTTC. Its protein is CASSEGLAGLYNEQFF. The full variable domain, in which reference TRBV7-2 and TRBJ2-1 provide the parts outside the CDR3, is GAGVSQSPSNKVTEKGKDVELRCDPISGHTALYWYRQSLGQGLEFLIYFQGNSAPDKSGLPSDRFSAERTGGSVSTLTIQRTQQEDSAVYLCASSEGLAGLYNEQFFGPGTRLTVL.

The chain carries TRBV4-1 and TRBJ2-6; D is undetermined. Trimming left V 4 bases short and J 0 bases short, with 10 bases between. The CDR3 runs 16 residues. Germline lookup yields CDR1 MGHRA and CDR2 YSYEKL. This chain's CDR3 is CASSPKSGSGANVLTF. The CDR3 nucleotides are TGCGCCAGCAGCCCGAAGTCAGGCTCTGGGGCCAACGTCCTGACTTTC.

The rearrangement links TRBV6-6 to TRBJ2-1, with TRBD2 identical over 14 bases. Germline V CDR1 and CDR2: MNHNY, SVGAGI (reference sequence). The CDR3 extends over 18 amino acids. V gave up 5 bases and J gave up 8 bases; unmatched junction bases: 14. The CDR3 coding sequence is TGTGCCAGCAGTCGTCTGGTAGGGACTAGCGGGAGAGGGTATGAGCAGTTCTTC. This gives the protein CASSRLVGTSGRGYEQFF.

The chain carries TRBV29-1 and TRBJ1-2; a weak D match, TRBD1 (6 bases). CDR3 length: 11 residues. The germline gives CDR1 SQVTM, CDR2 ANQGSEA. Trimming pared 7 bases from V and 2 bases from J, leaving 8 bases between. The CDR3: CSATGNYGYTF. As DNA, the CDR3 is TGCAGCGCTACAGGGAACTATGGCTACACCTTC.

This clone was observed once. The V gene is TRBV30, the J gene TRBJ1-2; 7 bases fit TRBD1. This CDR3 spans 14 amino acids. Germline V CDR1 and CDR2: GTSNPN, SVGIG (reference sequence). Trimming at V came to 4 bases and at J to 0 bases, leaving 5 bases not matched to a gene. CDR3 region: CAWTKQGTNYGYTF. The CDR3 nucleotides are TGTGCCTGGACAAAACAGGGGACTAACTATGGCTACACCTTC.

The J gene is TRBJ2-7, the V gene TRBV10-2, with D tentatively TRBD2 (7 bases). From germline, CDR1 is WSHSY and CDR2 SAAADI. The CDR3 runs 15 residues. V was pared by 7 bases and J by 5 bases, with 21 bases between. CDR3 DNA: TGCGCCAGCACCCCTGGGGGGGGGCGCATCGACGAGCAGTACTTC. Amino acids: CASTPGGGRIDEQYF.

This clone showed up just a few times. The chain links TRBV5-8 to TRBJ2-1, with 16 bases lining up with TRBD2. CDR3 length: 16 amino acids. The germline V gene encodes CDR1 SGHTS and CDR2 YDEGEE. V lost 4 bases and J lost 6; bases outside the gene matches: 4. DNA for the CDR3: TGTGCCAGCAGCCCCGGGACTAGCGGGAGGGGCAATGAGCAGTTCTTC. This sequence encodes CASSPGTSGRGNEQFF.

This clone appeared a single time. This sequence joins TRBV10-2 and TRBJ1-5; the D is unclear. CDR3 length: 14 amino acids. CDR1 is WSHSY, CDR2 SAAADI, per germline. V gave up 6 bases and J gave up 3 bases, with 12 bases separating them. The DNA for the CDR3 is TGCGCCAGCAGCATCATGGGGTTCAATCAGCCCCAGCATTTT. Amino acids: CASSIMGFNQPQHF.

CDR3 protein: CATRPGKDYGYTF. For the CDR3, the DNA is TGTGCCACCCGGCCGGGAAAGGACTATGGCTACACCTTC. V usage is TRBV6-5 and J usage is TRBJ1-2; D ambiguous. This CDR3 region has 13 residues. CDR1 MNHEY and CDR2 SVGAGI come from the germline V gene. V gave up 10 bases and J gave up 3 bases, with 15 bases separating them.

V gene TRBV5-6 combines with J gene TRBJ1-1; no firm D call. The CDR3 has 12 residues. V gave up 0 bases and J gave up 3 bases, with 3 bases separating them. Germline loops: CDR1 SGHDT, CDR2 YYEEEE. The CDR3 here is CASSLGDTEAFF. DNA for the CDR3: TGTGCCAGCAGCTTGGGGGACACTGAAGCTTTCTTT.

Here the CDR3 DNA reads TGTGCCAGCAGCTTAGAACCACGGCCCTCTGGAAACACCATATATTTT. The encoded protein is CASSLEPRPSGNTIYF. This chain connects TRBV7-6 to TRBJ1-3; D unclear. CDR1 and CDR2 (germline): SGHVS, FNYEAQ. This CDR3 contains 16 residues. V lost 1 base and J 0 bases, leaving 10 bases between the germline ends.

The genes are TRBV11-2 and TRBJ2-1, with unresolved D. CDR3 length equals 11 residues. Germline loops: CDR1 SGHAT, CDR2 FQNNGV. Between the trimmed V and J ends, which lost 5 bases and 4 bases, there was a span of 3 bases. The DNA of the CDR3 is TGTGCCAGCAGCCCGTACAATGAGCAGTTCTTC. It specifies CASSPYNEQFF. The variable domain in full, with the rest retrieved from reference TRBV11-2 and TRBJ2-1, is EAGVAQSPRYKIIEKRQSVAFWCNPISGHATLYWYQQILGQGPKLLIQFQNNGVVDDSQLPKDRFSAERLKGVDSTLKIQPAKLEDSAVYLCASSPYNEQFFGPGTRLTVL.

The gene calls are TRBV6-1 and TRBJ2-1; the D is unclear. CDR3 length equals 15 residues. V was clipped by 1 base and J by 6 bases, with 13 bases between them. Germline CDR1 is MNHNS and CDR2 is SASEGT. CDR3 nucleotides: TGTGCCAGCAGTGAAGTCTGGCCCAAGGCCAATGAGCAGTTCTTC. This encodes CASSEVWPKANEQFF.

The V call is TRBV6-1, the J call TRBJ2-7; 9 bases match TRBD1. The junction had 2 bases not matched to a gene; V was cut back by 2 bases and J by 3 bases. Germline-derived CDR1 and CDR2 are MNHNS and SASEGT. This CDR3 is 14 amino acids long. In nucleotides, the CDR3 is TGTGCCAGCAGTGAACCGGGACAGGGCTACGAGCAGTACTTC. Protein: CASSEPGQGYEQYF.

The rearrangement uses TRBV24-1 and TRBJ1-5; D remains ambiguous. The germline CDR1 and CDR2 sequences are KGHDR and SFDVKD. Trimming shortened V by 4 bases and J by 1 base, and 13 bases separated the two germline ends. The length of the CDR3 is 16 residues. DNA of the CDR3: TGTGCCACCAGTGACCCAAACCTCCCCAGCAATCAGCCCCAGCATTTT. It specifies CATSDPNLPSNQPQHF.

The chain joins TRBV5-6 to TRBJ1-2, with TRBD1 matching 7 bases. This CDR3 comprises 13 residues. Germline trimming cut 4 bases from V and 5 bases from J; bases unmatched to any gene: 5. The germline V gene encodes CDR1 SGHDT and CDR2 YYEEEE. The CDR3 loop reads CASSLGQVYGYTF. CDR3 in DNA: TGTGCCAGCAGCCTTGGACAGGTTTATGGCTACACCTTC.

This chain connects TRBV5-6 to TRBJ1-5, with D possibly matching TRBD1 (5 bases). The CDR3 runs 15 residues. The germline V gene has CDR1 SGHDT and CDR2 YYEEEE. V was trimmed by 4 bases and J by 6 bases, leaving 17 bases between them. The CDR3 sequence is CASSPGTASGQPQHF. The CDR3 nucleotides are TGTGCCAGCAGCCCGGGGACGGCGTCTGGTCAGCCCCAGCATTTT.

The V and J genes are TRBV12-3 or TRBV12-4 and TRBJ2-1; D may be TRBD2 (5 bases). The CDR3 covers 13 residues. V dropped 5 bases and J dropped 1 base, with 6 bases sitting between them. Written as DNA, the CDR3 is TGTGCCAGCAGTGAGGGTTCCTACAATGAGCAGTTCTTC. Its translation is CASSEGSYNEQFF.

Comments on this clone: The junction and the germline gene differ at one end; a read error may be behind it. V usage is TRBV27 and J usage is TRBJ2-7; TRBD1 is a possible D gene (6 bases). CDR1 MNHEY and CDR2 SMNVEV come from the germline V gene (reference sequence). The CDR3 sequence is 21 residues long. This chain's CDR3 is CASKDPTTPLEWGQSSYEQYF. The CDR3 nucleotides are TGTGCGAGCAAAGACCCCACAACCCCTTTAGAGTGGGGGCAATCCTCCTACGAGCAGTACTTC.

This CDR3 is CASSDSAENTEAFF. As DNA, the CDR3 is TGTGCCAGCAGTGATTCCGCGGAGAACACTGAAGCTTTCTTT. The chain employs TRBV6-4 and TRBJ1-1; D uncertain. Trimming removed 3 bases at V and 1 base at J, with 9 bases between. The CDR3 sequence is 14 residues long. Germline CDR1 is MRHNA and CDR2 is SNTAGT.

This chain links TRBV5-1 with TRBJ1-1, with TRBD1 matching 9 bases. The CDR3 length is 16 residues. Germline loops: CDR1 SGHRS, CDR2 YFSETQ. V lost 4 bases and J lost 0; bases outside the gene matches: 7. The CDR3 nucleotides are TGCGCCAGCAGCAACAGGGGGCGAGGGATGAACACTGAAGCTTTCTTT. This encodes CASSNRGRGMNTEAFF.

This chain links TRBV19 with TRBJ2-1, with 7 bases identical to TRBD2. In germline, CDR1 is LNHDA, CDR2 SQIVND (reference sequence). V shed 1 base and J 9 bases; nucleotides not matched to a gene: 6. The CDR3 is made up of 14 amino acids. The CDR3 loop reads CASSIVAGPGEQFF. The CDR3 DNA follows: TGTGCCAGTAGTATAGTAGCGGGCCCGGGTGAGCAGTTCTTC.

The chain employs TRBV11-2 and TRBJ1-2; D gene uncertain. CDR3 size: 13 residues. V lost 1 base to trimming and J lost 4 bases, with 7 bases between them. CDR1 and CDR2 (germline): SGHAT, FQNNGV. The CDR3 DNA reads TGTGCCAGCAGCTTAGTGGGTCCCTATGGCTACACCTTC. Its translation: CASSLVGPYGYTF.

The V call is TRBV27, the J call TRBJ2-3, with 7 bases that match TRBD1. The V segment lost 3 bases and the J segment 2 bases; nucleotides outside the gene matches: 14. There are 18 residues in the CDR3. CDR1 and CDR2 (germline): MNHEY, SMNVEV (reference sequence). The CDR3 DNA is TGTGCCAGCAGTTTGACAGGGAATAGCTGGGAGAACACAGATACGCAGTATTTT. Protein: CASSLTGNSWENTDTQYF.

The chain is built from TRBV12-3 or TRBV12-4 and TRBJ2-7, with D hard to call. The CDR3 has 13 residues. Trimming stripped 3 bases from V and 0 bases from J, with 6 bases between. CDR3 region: CASSFAASYEQYF. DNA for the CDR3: TGTGCCAGCAGTTTCGCAGCCTCCTACGAGCAGTACTTC.

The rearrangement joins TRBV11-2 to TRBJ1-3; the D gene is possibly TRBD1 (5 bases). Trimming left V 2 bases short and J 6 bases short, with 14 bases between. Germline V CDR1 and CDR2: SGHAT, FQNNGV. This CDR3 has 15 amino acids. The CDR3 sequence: CASSLYPGTANTIYF. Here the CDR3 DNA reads TGTGCCAGCAGCTTATATCCCGGGACGGCAAACACCATATATTTT.

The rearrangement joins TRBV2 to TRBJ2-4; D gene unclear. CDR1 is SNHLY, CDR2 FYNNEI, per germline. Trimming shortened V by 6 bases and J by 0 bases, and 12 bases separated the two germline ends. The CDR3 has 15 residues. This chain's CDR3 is CASRVRVGAKNIQYF. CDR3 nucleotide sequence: TGTGCCAGCAGGGTCCGGGTCGGAGCCAAAAACATTCAGTACTTC.

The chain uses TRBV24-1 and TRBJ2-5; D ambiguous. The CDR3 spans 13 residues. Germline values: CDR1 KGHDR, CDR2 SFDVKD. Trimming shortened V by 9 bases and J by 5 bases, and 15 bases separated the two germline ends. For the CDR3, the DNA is TGTGCCACCGTCGACCCGATGGGGGAGACCCAGTACTTC. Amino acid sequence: CATVDPMGETQYF.

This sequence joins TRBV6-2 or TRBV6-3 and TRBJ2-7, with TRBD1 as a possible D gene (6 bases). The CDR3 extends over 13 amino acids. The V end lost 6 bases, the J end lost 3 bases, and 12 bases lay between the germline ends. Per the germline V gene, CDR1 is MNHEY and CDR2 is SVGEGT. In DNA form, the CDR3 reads TGTGCCAGCAGCCGGGACATAAGCTACGAGCAGTACTTC. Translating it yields CASSRDISYEQYF.

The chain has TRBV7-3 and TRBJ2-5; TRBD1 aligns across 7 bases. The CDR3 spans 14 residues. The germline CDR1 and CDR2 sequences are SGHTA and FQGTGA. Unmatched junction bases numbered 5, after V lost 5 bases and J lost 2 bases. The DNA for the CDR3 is TGTGCCAGCAGCCCGACGGGACAGCAAGAGACCCAGTACTTC. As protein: CASSPTGQQETQYF.

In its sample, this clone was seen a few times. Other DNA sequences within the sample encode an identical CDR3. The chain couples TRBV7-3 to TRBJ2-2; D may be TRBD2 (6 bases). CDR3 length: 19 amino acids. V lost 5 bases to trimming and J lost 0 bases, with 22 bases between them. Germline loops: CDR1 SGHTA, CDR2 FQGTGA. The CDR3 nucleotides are TGTGCCAGCAGCCCCCGGGACTTTAAAACGGGGCCGAACACCGGGGAGCTGTTTTTT. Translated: CASSPRDFKTGPNTGELFF.